This TCR beta chain comes out of a study of blood T cells in healthy people across ages. Combining a sample-barcoded 5' primer with a J-beta primer mix, a second PCR ran for roughly 6 to 11 cycles. From the 5' RACE reads, TCRdb called clonotypes with MiXCR, one entry per CDR3 protein. The sample yields 730,000 or so distinct CDR3 sequences, over 40% seen once. As to this clonotype: Its antigen is undetermined.

Germline CDR1 is MNHEY and CDR2 is SVGEGT. This CDR3 spans 17 amino acids. Trimming took 2 bases from V and 2 from J, leaving 19 bases between them. Points from the study as a whole: Roughly linear age-related decline in beta diversity appeared, significant by age 40.

The rearrangement joins TRBV6-2 or TRBV6-3 to TRBJ2-7; D uncertain. The sequence was collected from a man at least 80 years old in good health. The sequencing sample was made of blood. CDR3: CASSYGPPGKGTYEQYF. CDR3 nucleotide sequence: TGTGCCAGCAGTTACGGACCTCCGGGCAAGGGCACCTACGAGCAGTACTTC.